The clone carrying this TCR beta chain has a count of ten or more. The antigen is undetermined. Russia was home to the donors, healthy Caucasian individuals aged 6 to 90. The authors ran a second PCR of roughly 6 to 12 cycles using a sample-barcoded 5' primer and a J-beta primer mix. TCRdb re-called the 5' RACE reads with MiXCR, one entry per CDR3 protein. The table includes hundreds of thousands of distinct CDR3 sequences, 25% to 35% detected once. The CDR3 covers 14 residues. J was trimmed by 5 bases and V by 6 bases; bases with no gene match: 6. The germline CDR1 and CDR2 sequences are DFQATT and SNEGSKA (reference sequence). This sample is drawn from a study of blood T cells in healthy people across ages. Study in general: Template switching caught about one barcoded beta molecule for each two T cells.

Study-level results: Across the age range, TCR beta diversity per million T cells fell in a roughly linear way. Diversity estimated from one million T cells was considered an underestimate.

This clonotype was obtained from a woman older than 75 in good health. V usage is TRBV20-1 and J usage is TRBJ2-7, with TRBD2 matching 14 bases. The sequenced material came from blood. In DNA form, the CDR3 reads TGCAGTGCCTGGACTAGCGGGGGGTTAAACGAGCAGTACTTC. Translating it yields CSAWTSGGLNEQYF.